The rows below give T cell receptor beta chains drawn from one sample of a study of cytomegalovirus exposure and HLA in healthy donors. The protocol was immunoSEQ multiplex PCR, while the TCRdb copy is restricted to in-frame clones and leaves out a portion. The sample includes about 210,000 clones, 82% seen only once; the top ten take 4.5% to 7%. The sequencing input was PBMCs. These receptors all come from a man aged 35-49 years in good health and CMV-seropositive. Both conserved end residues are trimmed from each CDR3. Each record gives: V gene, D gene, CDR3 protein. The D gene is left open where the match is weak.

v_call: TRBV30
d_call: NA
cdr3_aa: AWSLESNQPQH

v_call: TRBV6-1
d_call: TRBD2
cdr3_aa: ASSQGLGGYNEQF

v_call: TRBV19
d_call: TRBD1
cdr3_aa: ASSTQGVQPQH

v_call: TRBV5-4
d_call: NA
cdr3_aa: ASSHGTNQETQY

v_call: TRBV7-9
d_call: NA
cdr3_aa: ASRDGGLPDTQY

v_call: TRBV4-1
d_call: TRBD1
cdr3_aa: ASSQGRQGLRGNYGYT

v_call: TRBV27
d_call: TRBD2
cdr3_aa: ASSPSGLAGGEQF

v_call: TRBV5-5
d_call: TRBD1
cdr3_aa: ASSSGTGLSEKLF

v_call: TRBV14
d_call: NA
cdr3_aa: ASSGAGELF

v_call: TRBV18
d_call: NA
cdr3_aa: ASSPQKGQETQY

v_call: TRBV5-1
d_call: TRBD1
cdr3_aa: ASRPGTGVNYGYT

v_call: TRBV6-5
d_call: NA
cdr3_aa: ASSYRGFSGNTIY

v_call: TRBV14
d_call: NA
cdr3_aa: ASSQDQQHYGYT

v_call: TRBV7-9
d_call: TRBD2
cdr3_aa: ASSLLAGGPADTQY

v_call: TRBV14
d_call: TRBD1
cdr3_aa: ASSQPRDRAYEQF

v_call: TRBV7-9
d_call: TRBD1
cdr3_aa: ASSPRTGQFGDTQY

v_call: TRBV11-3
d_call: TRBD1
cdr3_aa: ASSTRTGGKESYNEQF

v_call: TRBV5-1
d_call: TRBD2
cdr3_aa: ASSLGAGAGDTQY

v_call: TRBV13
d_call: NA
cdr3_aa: ASSLDRENTEAF

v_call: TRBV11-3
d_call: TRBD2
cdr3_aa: ASSLVSSGYGELF

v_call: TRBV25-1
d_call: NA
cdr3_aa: ASSVRGVGAF

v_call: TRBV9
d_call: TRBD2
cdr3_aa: ASSVESSSGRPSTDTQY

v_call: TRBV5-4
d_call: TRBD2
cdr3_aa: ASSTRETSADTQY

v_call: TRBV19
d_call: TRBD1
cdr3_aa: ASSKRRDSSSGANVLT

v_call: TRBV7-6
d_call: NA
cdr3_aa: ASSLAGGPETQY

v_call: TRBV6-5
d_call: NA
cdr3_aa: ASSYRAGDSGYT

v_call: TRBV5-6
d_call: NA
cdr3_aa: ASSLGRALTGYT

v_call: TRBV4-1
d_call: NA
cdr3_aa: ASSQVSSADTQY

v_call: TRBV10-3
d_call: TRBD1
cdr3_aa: AISRDSLNTEAF

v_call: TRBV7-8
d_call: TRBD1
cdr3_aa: ASSRLWTGDTEAF

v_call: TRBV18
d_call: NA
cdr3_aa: ASADINTGELF

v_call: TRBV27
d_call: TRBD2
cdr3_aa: ASSWREGRVRTDTQY

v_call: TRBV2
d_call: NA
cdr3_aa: ASSEAAGQEYIQY

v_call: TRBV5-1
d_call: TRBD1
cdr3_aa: ASSLGDRLMNTEAF

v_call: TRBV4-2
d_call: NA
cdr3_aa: ASSPELANSNEQF

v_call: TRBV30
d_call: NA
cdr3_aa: AWSGAGPDTQY

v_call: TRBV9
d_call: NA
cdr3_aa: ASSVVSGPYNEQF

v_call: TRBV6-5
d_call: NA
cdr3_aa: AARKGGDGGELF

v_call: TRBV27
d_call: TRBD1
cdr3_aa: ASRRTGLNTEAF

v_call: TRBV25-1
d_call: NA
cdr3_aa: ASSEIDRPQETQY

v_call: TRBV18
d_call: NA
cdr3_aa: ASSQTWGTDTQY

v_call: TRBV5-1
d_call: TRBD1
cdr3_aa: ASEGTGGRTGELF

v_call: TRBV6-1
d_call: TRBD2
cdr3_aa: ASRGLADTQY

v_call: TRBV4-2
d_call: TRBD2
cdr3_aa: ASSQGSSGRADETQY

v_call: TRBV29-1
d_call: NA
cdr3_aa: SALGRNTEAF

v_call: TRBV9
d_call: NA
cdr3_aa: ASSVDSLDYGYT

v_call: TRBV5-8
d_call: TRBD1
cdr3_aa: ASSADRAQPQH

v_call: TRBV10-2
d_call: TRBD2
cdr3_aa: ASSESIGTSGRKAF